This TCR beta chain was obtained from a study of T cell repertoires in cytomegalovirus infection. MiXCR, applied by TCRdb to the reads, yields one record per CDR3 protein. The repertoire holds some 800,000 distinct CDR3 sequences, with 32% as singletons. This clonotype was seen a few times. Its target is not known. The germline CDR1 and CDR2 sequences are SQVTM and ANQGSEA. The CDR3 covers 13 residues. The V gene end was trimmed by 6 bases and the J gene end by 4 bases; junction bases not matched to a gene: 5. The rearrangement uses TRBV29-1 and TRBJ1-2; TRBD1 matches at 10 bases. The source of this sequence is a human donor in good health (CMV status not recorded). Some clones in this sample may be carry-over from other donors' samples. This specimen was cultured CD8+ T cells from PBMCs, taken from culture after CMV antigen stimulation. The CDR3 nucleotides are TGCAGCGTCGGGACAGGGGCTAGCTATGGCTACACCTTC. Translation gives CSVGTGASYGYTF.